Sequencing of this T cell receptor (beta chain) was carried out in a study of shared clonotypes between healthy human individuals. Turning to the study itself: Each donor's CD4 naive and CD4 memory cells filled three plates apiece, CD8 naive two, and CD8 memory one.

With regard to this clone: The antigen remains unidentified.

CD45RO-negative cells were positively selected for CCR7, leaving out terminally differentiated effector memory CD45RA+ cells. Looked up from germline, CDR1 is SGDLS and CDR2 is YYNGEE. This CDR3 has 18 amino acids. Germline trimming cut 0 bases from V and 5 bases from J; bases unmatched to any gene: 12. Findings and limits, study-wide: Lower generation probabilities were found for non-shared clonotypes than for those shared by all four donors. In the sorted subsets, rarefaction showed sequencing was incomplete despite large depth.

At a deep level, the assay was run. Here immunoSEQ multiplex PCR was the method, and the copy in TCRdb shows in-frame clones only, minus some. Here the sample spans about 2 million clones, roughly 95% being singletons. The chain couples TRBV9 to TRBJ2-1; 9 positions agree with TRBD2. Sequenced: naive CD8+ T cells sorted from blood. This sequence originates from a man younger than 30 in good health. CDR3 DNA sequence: TGTGCCAGCAGCGTAGAATCTAGCGGGGCCGGAAAACACAATGAGCAGTTCTTC. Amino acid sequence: CASSVESSGAGKHNEQFF.